Below are 30 T cell receptor beta chains sequenced from a single sample in a study of metastatic and nonmetastatic thyroid tumors. Through MiXCR, TCRdb re-clonotyped the PCR reads. The sample contains about 25,000 clones, 19% of which appear only once. All patients reached thyroid surgery having received no treatment beforehand. The source material was blood. The receptors derive from a male donor with papillary thyroid cancer or a benign thyroid nodule (not recorded which). Some clones in this sample may be carry-over from other donors' samples.

This clone was seen only a few times. CDR3 region: CASSLGTGGSYNEQFF. CDR3 sequence (DNA): TGCGCCAGCAGCTTGGGAACAGGGGGCTCCTACAATGAGCAGTTCTTC. The chain has TRBV5-1 and TRBJ2-1, with 8 nucleotides matching TRBD1. There are 16 residues in the CDR3. Trimming at V came to 0 bases and at J to 0 bases, leaving 2 bases not matched to a gene. Germline lookup yields CDR1 SGHRS and CDR2 YFSETQ.

Ten or more counts support this clone. This rearrangement joins TRBV12-3 or TRBV12-4 to TRBJ1-1; 8 nucleotides align to TRBD1. Trimming took 5 bases from V and 1 from J; bases not matched to a gene: 9. There are 16 residues in the CDR3. This chain's CDR3 is CASSPGPGQGNTEAFF. CDR3 sequence (DNA): TGTGCCAGCAGTCCAGGCCCCGGACAGGGGAACACTGAAGCTTTCTTT.

This clone is labeled as medium-sized. The rearrangement uses TRBV28 and TRBJ2-7, with TRBD1 matching 10 bases. The CDR3 loop spans 15 amino acids. Per the germline V gene, CDR1 is MDHEN and CDR2 is SYDVKM. J gave up 2 bases and V 6 bases, and 7 bases lay outside the gene matches. CDR3 amino acids: CASSSGQGLTYEQYF. Written as DNA, the CDR3 is TGTGCCAGCAGCTCGGGACAGGGGTTGACCTACGAGCAGTACTTC.

The chain uses TRBV7-3 and TRBJ2-2, with 9 bases aligning to TRBD1. Per germline, CDR1 SGHTA and CDR2 FQGTGA. The CDR3 is 18 residues long. V dropped 1 base and J dropped 5; count of bases not matched to a gene: 11. The CDR3 DNA is TGTGCCAGCAGCTTAAAGGCCTGGACAGGGGTAGGGACCGGGGAGCTGTTTTTT. It is translated as CASSLKAWTGVGTGELFF.

CDR3 amino acids: CASSSREGVNNEQFF. CDR3 sequence (DNA): TGTGCCAGCAGCTCCCGAGAGGGCGTTAACAATGAGCAGTTCTTC. The chain links TRBV11-2 to TRBJ2-1, with D perhaps TRBD2 (5 bases). The V end was cut by 4 bases, the J end by 5 bases, with 15 bases between. Germline V CDR1 and CDR2: SGHAT, FQNNGV. The CDR3 loop spans 15 amino acids.

In regard to this clone: Distinct nucleotide sequences in the sample also encode this CDR3. This chain connects TRBV9 to TRBJ2-1, with TRBD2 matching 8 bases. This CDR3 contains 19 residues. With 0 bases clipped from V and 4 bases from J, the junction kept 15 bases outside the gene matches. Germline CDR1 SGDLS, CDR2 YYNGEE. The CDR3 here is CASSVAGGAGGPSYNEQFF. CDR3 nucleotide sequence: TGTGCCAGCAGCGTAGCGGGGGGGGCGGGAGGTCCTTCATACAATGAGCAGTTCTTC.

Relative to its sample, this clone is medium-sized. V gene TRBV25-1 combines with J gene TRBJ1-6; 8 bases align to TRBD1. The CDR3 totals 13 residues. The V gene end was trimmed by 3 bases and the J gene end by 14 bases; junction bases not matched to a gene: 6. CDR1 is MGHDK and CDR2 is SYGVNS in the germline V gene. The CDR3 bases are TGTGCCAGCAGTGACAGGGGGCAGGGGGCCCTCCACTTT. Translation: CASSDRGQGALHF.

This clone was detected ten times or more. The CDR3 loop reads CAIRGGEALHF. The DNA for the CDR3 is TGTGCCATCAGGGGGGGAGAGGCCCTCCACTTT. The V call is TRBV10-3, the J call TRBJ1-6, with a tentative D call TRBD1 (5 bases). From germline, CDR1 is ENHRY and CDR2 SYGVKD. The CDR3 spans 11 residues. Trimming pared 6 bases from V and 14 bases from J, leaving 11 bases between.

This clone was counted only a few times. V gene TRBV19 combines with J gene TRBJ1-1; the D is unclear. The CDR3 totals 14 residues. V dropped 3 bases and J dropped 4 bases, with 12 bases sitting between them. Germline V gene data show CDR1 as LNHDA and CDR2 as SQIVND (reference sequence). In nucleotides, the CDR3 is TGTGCCAGTAGTATGCTCCCTTGGGTCACTGAAGCTTTCTTT. Translating it yields CASSMLPWVTEAFF.

In this sample, this clone turned up many times. The rearrangement uses TRBV5-6 and TRBJ1-2, with D possibly matching TRBD1 (6 bases). This CDR3 has 14 residues. Looked up from germline, CDR1 is SGHDT and CDR2 is YYEEEE. V lost 4 bases and J lost 5, with 15 bases in between. The CDR3 loop reads CASSRPGGGYGYTF. Here the CDR3 DNA reads TGTGCCAGCAGCCGCCCGGGGGGCGGGTATGGCTACACCTTC.

This clone was observed many times. The CDR3 coding sequence is TGCGCCAGCAGCCAGGCCGGGACTAGTCTCTACAATGAGCAGTTCTTC. Protein: CASSQAGTSLYNEQFF. V is TRBV4-1 and J is TRBJ2-1, with 8 bases aligning to TRBD2. V lost 3 bases to trimming and J lost 3 bases; unmatched junction nucleotides: 7. This CDR3 spans 16 amino acids. The germline CDR1 and CDR2 sequences are MGHRA and YSYEKL.

This clone was seen a handful of times. The gene calls are TRBV6-1 and TRBJ2-1, with D possibly TRBD2 on 6 matching bases. This CDR3 contains 15 residues. Germline CDR1 is MNHNS and CDR2 is SASEGT. Trimming shortened V by 7 bases and J by 2 bases, and 15 bases separated the two germline ends. The CDR3 loop is CASIPGGVAYNEQFF. The CDR3 region has the DNA TGTGCCAGCATTCCCGGGGGAGTGGCCTACAATGAGCAGTTCTTC.

The chain employs TRBV24-1 and TRBJ2-5; no clear D. CDR1 KGHDR and CDR2 SFDVKD come from the germline V gene. V shed 11 bases and J shed 2 bases, with 14 bases lying between them. The CDR3 is 13 amino acids. The CDR3 reads CASKGLGQETQYF. In DNA, the CDR3 is TGTGCCAGCAAAGGGTTGGGGCAAGAGACCCAGTACTTC.

This clone was recorded many times. V and J are TRBV11-3 and TRBJ2-7, with unresolved D. This CDR3 has 13 residues. Between the trimmed V and J ends, which lost 2 bases and 0 bases, there was a span of 5 bases. The V gene's germline CDR1 is SGHNT and CDR2 YENEEA. The CDR3 region has the DNA TGTGCCAGCAGCTTAAGCTTCTCCTACGAGCAGTACTTC. Protein product: CASSLSFSYEQYF.

In this sample, this clone turned up many times. For the CDR3, the DNA is TGCAGTGCTAAAAGGGTCAGGGGGACTGGGTTCCTCAATGAGCAGTTCTTC. This sequence encodes CSAKRVRGTGFLNEQFF. The V and J genes are TRBV20-1 and TRBJ2-1, with D perhaps TRBD1 (7 bases). Trimming stripped 4 bases from V and 6 bases from J, with 25 bases between. Germline assignment: CDR1 DFQATT and CDR2 SNEGSKA (reference sequence). The CDR3 covers 17 residues.

This clone is medium-sized by share. The chain joins TRBV27 to TRBJ2-2; D gene ambiguous. CDR1 MNHEY and CDR2 SMNVEV come from the germline V gene (reference sequence). This CDR3 has 12 residues. The V end was cut by 1 base, the J end by 6 bases, with 3 bases between. The CDR3 DNA reads as TGTGCCAGCAGTTTATTTTCCGGGGAGCTGTTTTTT. Its protein product is CASSLFSGELFF.

As for this clone: A much more abundant neighbour one base away suggests this may be a read error. The chain employs TRBV5-8 and TRBJ2-4; D is unclear. The germline V gene has CDR1 SGHTS and CDR2 YDEGEE. Trimming shortened V by 3 bases and J by 9 bases, and 19 bases separated the two germline ends. CDR3 size: 15 residues. As DNA, the CDR3 is TGTGCCAGCAGCTCACGTGTGGGTGAGACCCGCATTCAGTACTTC. Protein sequence: CASSSRVGETRIQYF.

This clone was counted at least ten times. With a much larger clone just one base away, this may be a read error. Other DNA sequences in this sample translate to the same CDR3. The chain joins TRBV28 to TRBJ1-5; perhaps TRBD1 as D (6 bases). Germline V CDR1 and CDR2: MDHEN, SYDVKM. The CDR3 has 14 amino acids. In nucleotides, the CDR3 is TGTGCCAGCAATACAGGGTCGGGCAATCAGCCCCAACATTTT. It codes for CASNTGSGNQPQHF.

Concerning this clone: Compared with germline, one end of the junction differs, possibly owing to a read error. The rearrangement links TRBV2 to TRBJ2-5; no clear D gene. Germline CDR1 and CDR2: SNHLY and FYNNEI. CDR3 length: 13 residues. CDR3: CARSPVTGETQYF. The CDR3 nucleotides are TGTGCCCGCAGCCCCGTGACTGGTGAGACCCAGTACTTC.

The sample holds many counts of this clone. The gene calls are TRBV5-1 and TRBJ2-6, with no clear D. Germline lookup yields CDR1 SGHRS and CDR2 YFSETQ. Trimming took off 0 bases at V and 0 bases at J, with 1 base between the two ends. This CDR3 spans 14 amino acids. The CDR3 protein is CASSLASGANVLTF. CDR3 DNA: TGCGCCAGCAGCTTGGCCTCTGGGGCCAACGTCCTGACTTTC.

There are many counts of this clone. The V call is TRBV20-1, the J call TRBJ2-5; D is ambiguous. Germline V gives CDR1 DFQATT, CDR2 SNEGSKA (reference sequence). V was cut by 4 bases and J by 2 bases, with 5 bases left in between. This CDR3 region has 11 residues. Here the CDR3 reads CSATPQETQYF. CDR3 sequence (DNA): TGCAGTGCTACCCCTCAAGAGACCCAGTACTTC.

By proportion, this clone is medium-sized (0.01 to 0.1%). The V gene is TRBV28, the J gene TRBJ2-1; TRBD1 matches 8 bases. CDR3 length: 15 amino acids. V lost 2 bases to trimming and J lost 4 bases; unmatched junction nucleotides: 4. Looked up from germline, CDR1 is MDHEN and CDR2 is SYDVKM. The CDR3 region is CASSLLGQGYNEQFF. The DNA for the CDR3 is TGTGCCAGCAGTTTACTAGGACAGGGATACAATGAGCAGTTCTTC.

This clone was seen ten or more times. This sequence joins TRBV4-3 and TRBJ2-3; D ambiguous. Trimming took 0 bases from V and 3 from J, leaving 19 bases between them. Germline CDR1 reads LGHNA; CDR2 reads YSLEER. The CDR3 sequence is 18 residues long. The CDR3 coding sequence is TGCGCCAGCAGCCAAGATATCGTAGCCACCAGAAAAACAGATACGCAGTATTTT. This sequence encodes CASSQDIVATRKTDTQYF.

As to this clone: A much larger clonotype is one base distant, so this may be a read error. This rearrangement joins TRBV29-1 to TRBJ2-1; possible D gene TRBD2, 5 bases. Germline V gene data show CDR1 as SQVTM and CDR2 as ANQGSEA. This CDR3 is built from 12 residues. CDR3 region: CIAEPSLDEQFF. The DNA of the CDR3 is TGCATCGCCGAGCCTAGCCTCGATGAGCAGTTCTTC.

On this clone: Compared with germline, one end of the junction differs, possibly owing to a read error. This sequence joins TRBV7-7 and TRBJ2-1; 8 bases are a match to TRBD2. The CDR3 is 15 residues long. Germline assignment: CDR1 SSHAT and CDR2 FNYEAQ (reference sequence). The CDR3 loop is CASSSSSGSLNEQFF. Here the CDR3 DNA reads TGTGCTAGCAGCTCGTCGAGCGGGAGCCTCAATGAGCAGTTCTTC.

This clone occurred many times. The chain employs TRBV9 and TRBJ1-1; no clear D gene. CDR1 SGDLS and CDR2 YYNGEE come from the germline V gene. V gave up 0 bases and J gave up 1 base, with 10 bases separating them. CDR3 size: 15 residues. The CDR3 sequence: CASSVGGVPNTEAFF. The CDR3 DNA reads TGTGCCAGCAGCGTAGGCGGGGTCCCGAACACTGAAGCTTTCTTT. The whole variable domain, filled in from reference TRBV9 and TRBJ1-1, reads DSGVTQTPKHLITATGQRVTLRCSPRSGDLSVYWYQQSLDQGLQFLIQYYNGEERAKGNILERFSAQQFPDLHSELNLSSLELGDSALYFCASSVGGVPNTEAFFGQGTRLTVV.

The chain uses TRBV12-3 or TRBV12-4 and TRBJ2-1; D gene uncertain. The V end was cut by 7 bases, the J end by 0 bases, with 10 bases between. The CDR3 extends over 14 amino acids. The CDR3 sequence: CASTLVLSYNEQFF. For the CDR3, the DNA is TGTGCCAGCACCTTGGTTCTCTCCTACAATGAGCAGTTCTTC.

The rearrangement joins TRBV19 to TRBJ1-1, with 7 bases aligning to TRBD1. The V and J ends lost 7 bases and 4 bases, in that order; junction bases with no gene match: 9. The germline gives CDR1 LNHDA, CDR2 SQIVND (reference sequence). The CDR3 covers 14 residues. The DNA for the CDR3 is TGTGCCAGTATGTGGGGACAGCCTGCCACTGAAGCTTTCTTT. Residues: CASMWGQPATEAFF.

This clone showed up many times. This chain uses TRBV9 with TRBJ2-5; D unresolved. The CDR3 has 12 residues. Germline V lookup: CDR1 SGDLS, CDR2 YYNGEE. Trimming left V 0 bases short and J 0 bases short, with 0 bases between. The CDR3: CASSVDQETQYF. In DNA form, the CDR3 reads TGTGCCAGCAGCGTAGACCAAGAGACCCAGTACTTC.

On this clone: Germline is not matched at one junction end, which may reflect a read error. The gene calls are TRBV5-1 and TRBJ2-1, with D possibly TRBD2 on 6 matching bases. The CDR3 is made up of 15 amino acids. Germline lookup yields CDR1 SGHRS and CDR2 YFSETQ. CDR3 residues: CDSSFSGPTTNEQFF. The CDR3 DNA reads TGCGACAGCAGCTTTAGCGGCCCGACAACCAATGAGCAGTTCTTC. Variable domain in full (rest from reference TRBV5-1 and TRBJ2-1): KAGVTQTPRYLIKTRGQQVTLSCSPISGHRSVSWYQQTPGQGLQFLFEYFSETQRNKGNFPGRFSGRQFSNSRSEMNVSTLELGDSALYLCDSSFSGPTTNEQFFGPGTRLTVL.